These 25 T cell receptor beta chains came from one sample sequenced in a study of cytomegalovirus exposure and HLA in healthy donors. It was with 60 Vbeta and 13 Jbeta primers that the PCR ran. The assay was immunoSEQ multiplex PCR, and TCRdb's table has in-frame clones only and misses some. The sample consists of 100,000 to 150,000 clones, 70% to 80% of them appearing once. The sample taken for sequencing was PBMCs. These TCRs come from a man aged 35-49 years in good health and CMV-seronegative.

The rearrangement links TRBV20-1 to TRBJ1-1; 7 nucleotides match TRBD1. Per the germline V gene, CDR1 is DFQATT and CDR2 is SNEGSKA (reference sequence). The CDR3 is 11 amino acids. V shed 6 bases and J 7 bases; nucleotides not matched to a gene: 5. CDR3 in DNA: TGCAGTGCCGCCGGGACAGTTGAAGCTTTCTTT. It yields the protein CSAAGTVEAFF.

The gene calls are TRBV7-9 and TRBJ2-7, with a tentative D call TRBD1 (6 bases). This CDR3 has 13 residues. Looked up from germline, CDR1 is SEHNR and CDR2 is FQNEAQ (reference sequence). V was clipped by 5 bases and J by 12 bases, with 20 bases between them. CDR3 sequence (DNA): TGTGCCAGCAGCCCAGAACAGGGTCGGGTCGGGTACTTC. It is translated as CASSPEQGRVGYF.

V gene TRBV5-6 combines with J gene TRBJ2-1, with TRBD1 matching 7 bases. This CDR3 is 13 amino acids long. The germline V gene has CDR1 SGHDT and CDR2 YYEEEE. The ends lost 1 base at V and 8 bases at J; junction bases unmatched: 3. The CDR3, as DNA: TGTGCCAGCAGCTTGTTAGGGGGCGATGAGCAGTTCTTC. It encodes CASSLLGGDEQFF.

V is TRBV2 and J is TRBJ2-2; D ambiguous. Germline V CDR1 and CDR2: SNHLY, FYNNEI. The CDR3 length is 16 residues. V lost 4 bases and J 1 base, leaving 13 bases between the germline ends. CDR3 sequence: CASSAPRPGNTGELFF. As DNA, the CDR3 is TGTGCCAGCAGTGCGCCCCGGCCGGGGAACACCGGGGAGCTGTTTTTT.

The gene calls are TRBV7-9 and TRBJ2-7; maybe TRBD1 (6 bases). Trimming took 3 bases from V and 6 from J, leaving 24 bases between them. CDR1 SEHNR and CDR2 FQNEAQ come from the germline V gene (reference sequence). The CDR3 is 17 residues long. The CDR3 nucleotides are TGTGCCAGCAGCTTTGCGGGTACGAGACAGGTAATTGCCGAGCAGTACTTC. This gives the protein CASSFAGTRQVIAEQYF. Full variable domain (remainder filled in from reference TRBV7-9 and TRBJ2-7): DTGVSQNPRHKITKRGQNVTFRCDPISEHNRLYWYRQTLGQGPEFLTYFQNEAQLEKSRLLSDRFSAERPKGSFSTLEIQRTEQGDSAMYLCASSFAGTRQVIAEQYFGPGTRLTVT.

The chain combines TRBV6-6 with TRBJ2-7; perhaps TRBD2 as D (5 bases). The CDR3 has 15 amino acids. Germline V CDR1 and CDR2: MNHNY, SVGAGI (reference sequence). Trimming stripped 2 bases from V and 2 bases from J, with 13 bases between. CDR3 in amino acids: CASSYPTDGTYEQYF. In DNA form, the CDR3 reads TGTGCCAGCAGTTACCCAACTGACGGGACCTACGAGCAGTACTTC.

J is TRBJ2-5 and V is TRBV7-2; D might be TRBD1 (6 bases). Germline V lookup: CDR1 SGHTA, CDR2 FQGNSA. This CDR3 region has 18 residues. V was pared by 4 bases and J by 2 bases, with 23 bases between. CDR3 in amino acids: CASSSDGTYRVLQETQYF. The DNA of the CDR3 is TGTGCCAGCAGCTCAGACGGCACCTACAGGGTACTACAAGAGACCCAGTACTTC. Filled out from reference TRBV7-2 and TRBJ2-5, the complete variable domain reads GAGVSQSPSNKVTEKGKDVELRCDPISGHTALYWYRQSLGQGLEFLIYFQGNSAPDKSGLPSDRFSAERTGGSVSTLTIQRTQQEDSAVYLCASSSDGTYRVLQETQYFGPGTRLLVL.

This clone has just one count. DNA of the CDR3: TGTGCCAGCAGTGAGGGGCAGGGAAGTTCACCCCTCCACTTT. Its translation: CASSEGQGSSPLHF. The V and J genes are TRBV6-1 and TRBJ1-6, with D possibly TRBD1 on 5 matching bases. The ends were cut back, 3 bases at V and 9 bases at J, with 12 bases in the middle. Germline V gives CDR1 MNHNS, CDR2 SASEGT. CDR3 size: 14 residues.

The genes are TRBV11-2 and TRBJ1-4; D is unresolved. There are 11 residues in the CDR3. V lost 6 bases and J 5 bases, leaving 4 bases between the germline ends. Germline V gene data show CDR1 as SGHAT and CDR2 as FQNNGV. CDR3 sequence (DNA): TGTGCCAGCAGTATGAATGAAAAACTGTTTTTT. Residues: CASSMNEKLFF. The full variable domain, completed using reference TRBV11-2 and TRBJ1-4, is EAGVAQSPRYKIIEKRQSVAFWCNPISGHATLYWYQQILGQGPKLLIQFQNNGVVDDSQLPKDRFSAERLKGVDSTLKIQPAKLEDSAVYLCASSMNEKLFFGSGTQLSVL.

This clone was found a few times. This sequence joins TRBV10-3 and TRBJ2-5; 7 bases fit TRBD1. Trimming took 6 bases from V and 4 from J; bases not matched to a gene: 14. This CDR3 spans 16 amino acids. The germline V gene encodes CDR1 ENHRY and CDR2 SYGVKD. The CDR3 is CAISPTGNNARETQYF. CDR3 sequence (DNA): TGTGCCATCAGCCCGACAGGGAACAACGCTAGAGAGACCCAGTACTTC.

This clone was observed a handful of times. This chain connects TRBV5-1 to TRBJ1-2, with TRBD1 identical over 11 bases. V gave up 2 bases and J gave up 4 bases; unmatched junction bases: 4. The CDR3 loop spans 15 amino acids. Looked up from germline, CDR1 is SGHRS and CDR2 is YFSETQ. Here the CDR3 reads CASSLGQGAGYGYTF. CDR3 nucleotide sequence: TGCGCCAGCAGCTTAGGACAGGGGGCAGGCTATGGCTACACCTTC.

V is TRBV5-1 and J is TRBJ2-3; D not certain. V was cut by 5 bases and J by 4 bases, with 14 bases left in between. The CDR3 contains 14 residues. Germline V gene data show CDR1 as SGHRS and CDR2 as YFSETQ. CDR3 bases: TGCGCCAGCAGTTCCCGCCCTACCCCAGATACGCAGTATTTT. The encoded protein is CASSSRPTPDTQYF.

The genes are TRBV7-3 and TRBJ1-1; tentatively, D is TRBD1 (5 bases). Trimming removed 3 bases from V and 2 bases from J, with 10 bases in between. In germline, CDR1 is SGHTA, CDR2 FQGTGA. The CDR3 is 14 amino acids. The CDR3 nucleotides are TGTGCCAGCAGCTTGATGGGGCTTAACACTGAAGCTTTCTTT. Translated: CASSLMGLNTEAFF.

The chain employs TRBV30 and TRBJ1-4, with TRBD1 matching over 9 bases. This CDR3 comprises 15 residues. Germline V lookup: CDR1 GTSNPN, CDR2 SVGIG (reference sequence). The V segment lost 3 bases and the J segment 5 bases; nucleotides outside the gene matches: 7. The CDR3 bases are TGTGCCTGGAGGGCTCCGGACAGGGGAAATGAAAAACTGTTTTTT. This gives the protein CAWRAPDRGNEKLFF.

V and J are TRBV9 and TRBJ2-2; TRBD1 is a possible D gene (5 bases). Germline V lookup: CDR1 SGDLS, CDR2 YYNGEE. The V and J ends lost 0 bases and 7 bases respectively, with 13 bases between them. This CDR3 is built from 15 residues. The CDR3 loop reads CASSVGRDRSGELFF. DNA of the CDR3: TGTGCCAGCAGCGTAGGCAGGGATAGAAGCGGGGAGCTGTTTTTT. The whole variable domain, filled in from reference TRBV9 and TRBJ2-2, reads DSGVTQTPKHLITATGQRVTLRCSPRSGDLSVYWYQQSLDQGLQFLIQYYNGEERAKGNILERFSAQQFPDLHSELNLSSLELGDSALYFCASSVGRDRSGELFFGEGSRLTVL.

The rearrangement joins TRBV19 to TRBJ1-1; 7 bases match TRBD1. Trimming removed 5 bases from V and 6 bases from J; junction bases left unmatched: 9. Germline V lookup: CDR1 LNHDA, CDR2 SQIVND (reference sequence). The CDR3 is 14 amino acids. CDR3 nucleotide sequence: TGTGCCAGTAGTCCCGGACAGGTCTCGTCTGAAGCTTTCTTT. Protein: CASSPGQVSSEAFF.

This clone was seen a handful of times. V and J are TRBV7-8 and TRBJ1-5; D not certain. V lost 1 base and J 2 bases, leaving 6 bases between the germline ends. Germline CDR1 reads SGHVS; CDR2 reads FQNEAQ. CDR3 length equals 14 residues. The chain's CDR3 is CASSLGQGNQPQHF. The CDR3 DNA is TGTGCCAGCAGCTTAGGTCAGGGCAATCAGCCCCAGCATTTT.

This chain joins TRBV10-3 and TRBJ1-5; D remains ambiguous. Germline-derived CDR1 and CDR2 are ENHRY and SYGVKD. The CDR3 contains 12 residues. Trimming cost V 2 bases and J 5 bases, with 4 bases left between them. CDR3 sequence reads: CAISEQDQPQHF. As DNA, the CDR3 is TGTGCCATCAGTGAGCAGGATCAGCCCCAGCATTTT.

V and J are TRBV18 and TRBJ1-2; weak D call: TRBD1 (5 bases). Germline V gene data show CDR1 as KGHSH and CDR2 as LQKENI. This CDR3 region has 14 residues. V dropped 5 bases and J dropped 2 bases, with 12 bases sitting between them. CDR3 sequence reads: CASSTGTQNYGYTF. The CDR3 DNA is TGTGCCAGCTCAACCGGGACTCAGAACTATGGCTACACCTTC. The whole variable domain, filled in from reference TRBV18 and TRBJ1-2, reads NAGVMQNPRHLVRRRGQEARLRCSPMKGHSHVYWYRQLPEEGLKFMVYLQKENIIDESGMPKERFSAEFPKEGPSILRIQQVVRGDSAAYFCASSTGTQNYGYTFGSGTRLTVV.

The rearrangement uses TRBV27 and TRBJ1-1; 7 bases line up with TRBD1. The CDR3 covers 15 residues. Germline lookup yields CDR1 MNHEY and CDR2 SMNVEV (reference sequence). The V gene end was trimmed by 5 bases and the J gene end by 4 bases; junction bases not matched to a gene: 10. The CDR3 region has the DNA TGTGCCAGCAGTACCCGACAGGGTCGGATCACTGAAGCTTTCTTT. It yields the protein CASSTRQGRITEAFF.

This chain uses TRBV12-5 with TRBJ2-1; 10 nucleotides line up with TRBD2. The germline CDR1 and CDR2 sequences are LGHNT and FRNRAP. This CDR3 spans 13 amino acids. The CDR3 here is CATGTSADVEQFF. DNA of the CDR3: TGTGCAACGGGGACTAGCGCTGACGTTGAGCAGTTCTTC.

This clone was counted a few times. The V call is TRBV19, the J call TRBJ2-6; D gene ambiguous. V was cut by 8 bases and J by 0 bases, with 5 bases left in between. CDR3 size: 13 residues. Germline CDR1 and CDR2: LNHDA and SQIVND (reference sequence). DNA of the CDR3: TGTGCCAGTGCGAGCTCTGGGGCCAACGTCCTGACTTTC. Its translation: CASASSGANVLTF.

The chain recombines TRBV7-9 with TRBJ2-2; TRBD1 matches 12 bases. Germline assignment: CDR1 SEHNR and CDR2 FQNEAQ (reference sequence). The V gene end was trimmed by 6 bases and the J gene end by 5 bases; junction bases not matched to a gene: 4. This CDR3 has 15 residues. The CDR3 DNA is TGTGCCAGCAGGGGACAGGGGGCGCGAACCGGGGAGCTGTTTTTT. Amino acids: CASRGQGARTGELFF. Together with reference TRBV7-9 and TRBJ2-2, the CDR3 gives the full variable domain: DTGVSQNPRHKITKRGQNVTFRCDPISEHNRLYWYRQTLGQGPEFLTYFQNEAQLEKSRLLSDRFSAERPKGSFSTLEIQRTEQGDSAMYLCASRGQGARTGELFFGEGSRLTVL.

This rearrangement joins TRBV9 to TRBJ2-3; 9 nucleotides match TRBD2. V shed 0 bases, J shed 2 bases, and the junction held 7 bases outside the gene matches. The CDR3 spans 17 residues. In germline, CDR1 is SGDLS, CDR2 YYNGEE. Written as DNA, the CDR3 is TGTGCCAGCAGCGTAGGAGGCGGGGGGGCCCTCACAGATACGCAGTATTTT. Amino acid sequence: CASSVGGGGALTDTQYF.

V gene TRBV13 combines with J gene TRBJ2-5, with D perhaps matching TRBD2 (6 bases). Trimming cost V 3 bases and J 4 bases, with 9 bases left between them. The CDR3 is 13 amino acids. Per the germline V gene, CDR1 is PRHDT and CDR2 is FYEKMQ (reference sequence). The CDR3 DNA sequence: TGTGCCAGCAGCTTTCGCGGGGTAGAGACCCAGTACTTC. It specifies CASSFRGVETQYF.